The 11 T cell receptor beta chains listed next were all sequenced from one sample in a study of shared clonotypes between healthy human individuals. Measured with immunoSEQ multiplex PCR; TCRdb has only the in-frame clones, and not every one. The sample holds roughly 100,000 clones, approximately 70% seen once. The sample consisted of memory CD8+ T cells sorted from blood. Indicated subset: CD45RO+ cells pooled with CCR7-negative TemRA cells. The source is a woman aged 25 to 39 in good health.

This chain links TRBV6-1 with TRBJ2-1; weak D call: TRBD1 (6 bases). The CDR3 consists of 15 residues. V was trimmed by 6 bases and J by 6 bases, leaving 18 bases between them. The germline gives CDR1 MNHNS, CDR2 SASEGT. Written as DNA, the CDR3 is TGTGCCAGCAGGGTAGGGGGAGACGGTTCCAATGAGCAGTTCTTC. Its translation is CASRVGGDGSNEQFF.

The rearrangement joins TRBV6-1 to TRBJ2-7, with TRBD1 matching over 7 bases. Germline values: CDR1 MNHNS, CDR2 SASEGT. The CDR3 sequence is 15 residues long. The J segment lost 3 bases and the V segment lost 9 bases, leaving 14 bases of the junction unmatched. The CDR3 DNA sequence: TGTGCCAGAGGACAGGATGTGGCGTCTTACTACGAGCAGTACTTC. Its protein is CARGQDVASYYEQYF.

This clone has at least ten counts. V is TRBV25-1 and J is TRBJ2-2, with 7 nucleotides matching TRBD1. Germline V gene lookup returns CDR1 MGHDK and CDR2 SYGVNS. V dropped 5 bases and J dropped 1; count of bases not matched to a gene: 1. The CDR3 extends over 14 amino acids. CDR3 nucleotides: TGTGCCAGCAGTTGGGACAGGAACACCGGGGAGCTGTTTTTT. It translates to CASSWDRNTGELFF.

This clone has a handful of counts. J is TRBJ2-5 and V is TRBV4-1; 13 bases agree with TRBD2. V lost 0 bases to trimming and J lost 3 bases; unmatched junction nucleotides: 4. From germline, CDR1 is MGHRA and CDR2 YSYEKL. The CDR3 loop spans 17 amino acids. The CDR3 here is CASSQDPGTSGEETQYF. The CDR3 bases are TGCGCCAGCAGCCAAGATCCCGGGACTAGCGGGGAAGAGACCCAGTACTTC.

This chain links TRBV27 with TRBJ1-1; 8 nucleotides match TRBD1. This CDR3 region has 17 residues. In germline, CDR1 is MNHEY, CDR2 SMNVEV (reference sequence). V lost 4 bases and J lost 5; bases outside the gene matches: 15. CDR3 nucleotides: TGTGCCAGCAGTTCCCACAGGGGGACAGTCCCGGGGACTGAAGCTTTCTTT. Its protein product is CASSSHRGTVPGTEAFF.

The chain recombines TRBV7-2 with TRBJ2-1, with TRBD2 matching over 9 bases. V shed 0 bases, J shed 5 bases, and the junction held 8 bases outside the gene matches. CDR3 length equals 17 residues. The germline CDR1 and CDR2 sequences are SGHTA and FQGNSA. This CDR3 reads CASSLARRGRDHNEQFF. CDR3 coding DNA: TGTGCCAGCAGCTTAGCTCGGCGCGGGAGGGACCACAATGAGCAGTTCTTC.

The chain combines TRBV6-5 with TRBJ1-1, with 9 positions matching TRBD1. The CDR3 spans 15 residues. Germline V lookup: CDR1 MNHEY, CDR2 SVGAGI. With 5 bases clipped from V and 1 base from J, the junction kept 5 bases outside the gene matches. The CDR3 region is CASSKIQGANTEAFF. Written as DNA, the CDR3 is TGTGCCAGCAGTAAGATACAGGGGGCGAACACTGAAGCTTTCTTT.

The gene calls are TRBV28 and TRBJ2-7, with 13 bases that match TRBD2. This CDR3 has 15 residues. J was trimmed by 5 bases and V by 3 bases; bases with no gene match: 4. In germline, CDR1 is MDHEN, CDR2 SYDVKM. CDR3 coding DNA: TGTGCCAGCAGTTTCTTTGGACTAGCGGGAGACGAGCAGTACTTC. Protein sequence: CASSFFGLAGDEQYF.

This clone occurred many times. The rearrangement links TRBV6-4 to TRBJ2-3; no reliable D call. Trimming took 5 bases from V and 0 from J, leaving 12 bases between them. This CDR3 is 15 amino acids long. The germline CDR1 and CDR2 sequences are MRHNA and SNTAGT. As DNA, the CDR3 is TGTGCCAGCAGTCACCTCCCCGACAGCACAGATACGCAGTATTTT. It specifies CASSHLPDSTDTQYF.

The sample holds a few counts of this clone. CDR3 region: CASSLWLAGTYNEQFF. Here the CDR3 DNA reads TGTGCCAGCAGTTTATGGCTAGCGGGAACCTACAATGAGCAGTTCTTC. The J gene is TRBJ2-1, the V gene TRBV28, with 9 bases identical to TRBD2. Losses at the gene ends were 0 bases for V and 2 bases for J; bases not matched to a gene: 2. The CDR3 covers 16 residues. Per the germline V gene, CDR1 is MDHEN and CDR2 is SYDVKM. Together with reference TRBV28 and TRBJ2-1, the CDR3 gives the full variable domain: DVKVTQSSRYLVKRTGEKVFLECVQDMDHENMFWYRQDPGLGLRLIYFSYDVKMKEKGDIPEGYSVSREKKERFSLILESASTNQTSMYLCASSLWLAGTYNEQFFGPGTRLTVL.

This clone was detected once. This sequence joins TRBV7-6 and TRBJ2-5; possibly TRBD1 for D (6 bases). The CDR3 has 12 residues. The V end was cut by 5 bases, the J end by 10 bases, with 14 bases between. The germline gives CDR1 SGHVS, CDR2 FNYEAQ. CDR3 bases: TGTGCCAGCAGCCTGCAGGGGAGTGGCCAGTACTTC. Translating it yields CASSLQGSGQYF. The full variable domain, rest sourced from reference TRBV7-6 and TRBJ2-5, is GAGVSQSPRYKVTKRGQDVALRCDPISGHVSLYWYRQALGQGPEFLTYFNYEAQQDKSGLPNDRFSAERPEGSISTLTIQRTEQRDSAMYRCASSLQGSGQYFGPGTRLLVL.